The 19 T cell receptor beta chains below all came from one sample that was sequenced in a study of response to subunit inactivated influenza vaccine. TCRdb recomputed calls from the RT-PCR reads with MiXCR, one row per CDR3 protein. The table lists approximately 500,000 distinct CDR3 sequences, 10% to 15% of them singletons. Source: PBMCs from blood, taken more than 35 days after vaccination. Receptor source: a man in his fifties who received an inactivated influenza vaccine.

The V call is TRBV20-1, the J call TRBJ2-3, with TRBD2 identical over 13 bases. There are 16 residues in the CDR3. Looked up from germline, CDR1 is DFQATT and CDR2 is SNEGSKA (reference sequence). J gave up 4 bases and V 6 bases, and 10 bases lay outside the gene matches. The CDR3 region is CSAKPWTSGGSDTQYF. The CDR3 DNA reads as TGCAGTGCGAAGCCCTGGACTAGCGGGGGTTCAGATACGCAGTATTTT.

The V and J genes are TRBV12-3 or TRBV12-4 and TRBJ2-7; tentatively, D is TRBD2 (5 bases). The length of the CDR3 is 13 residues. Trimming pared 3 bases from V and 5 bases from J, leaving 11 bases between. CDR3 in amino acids: CASSFEGVNEQYF. CDR3 nucleotide sequence: TGTGCCAGCAGTTTCGAGGGAGTAAACGAGCAGTACTTC.

The CDR3 sequence: CASSSDRGLLAKNIQYF. In DNA, the CDR3 is TGTGCCAGCAGCTCAGACAGGGGGCTGCTAGCCAAAAACATTCAGTACTTC. The chain links TRBV7-9 to TRBJ2-4; TRBD1 matches at 10 bases. Trimming took 4 bases from V and 0 from J; bases not matched to a gene: 6. The CDR3 runs 17 residues. Germline assignment: CDR1 SEHNR and CDR2 FQNEAQ (reference sequence).

In this sample, this clonotype turned up many times. The chain carries TRBV12-3 or TRBV12-4 and TRBJ1-1, with D perhaps matching TRBD1 (5 bases). The CDR3 sequence is 13 residues long. Deletions cut 0 bases from V and 3 bases from J, with 5 bases between. CDR3 residues: CASSLAGDTEAFF. The CDR3 bases are TGTGCCAGCAGTTTAGCAGGGGACACTGAAGCTTTCTTT.

The sample holds many counts of this clonotype. One end of the junction varies from germline; a read error may be responsible. V is TRBV12-3 or TRBV12-4 and J is TRBJ1-5; 8 bases map to TRBD1. The CDR3 has 13 residues. The CDR3 loop is CASRGQGNQPQHF. For the CDR3, the DNA is TGCGCCAGCAGGGGACAGGGCAATCAGCCCCAGCATTTT.

Ten or more counts support this clonotype. The rearrangement links TRBV7-2 to TRBJ1-3; 7 bases fit TRBD1. Germline assignment: CDR1 SGHTA and CDR2 FQGNSA. This CDR3 is built from 14 residues. The junction had 11 bases not matched to a gene; V was cut back by 10 bases and J by 5 bases. DNA for the CDR3: TGTGCCACTAAACGGGACAGCGCTCGAAACACCATATATTTT. Translation: CATKRDSARNTIYF.

V gene TRBV7-9 combines with J gene TRBJ1-4; D is unclear. V was pared by 1 base and J by 8 bases, with 14 bases between. CDR1 is SEHNR and CDR2 is FQNEAQ in the germline V gene (reference sequence). This CDR3 spans 15 amino acids. The CDR3 DNA follows: TGTGCCAGCAGCTTAGATTTCCACGCCTCCGAAAAACTGTTTTTT. This encodes CASSLDFHASEKLFF.

This clonotype was detected a few times. The chain recombines TRBV24-1 with TRBJ2-5; 9 bases fit TRBD2. The germline CDR1 and CDR2 sequences are KGHDR and SFDVKD. The CDR3 consists of 16 residues. The V and J ends lost 4 bases and 0 bases, in that order; junction bases with no gene match: 5. CDR3 sequence reads: CATSESSGMYQETQYF. The DNA of the CDR3 is TGTGCCACCAGTGAGTCTAGCGGGATGTACCAAGAGACCCAGTACTTC.

This clonotype was seen a handful of times. This chain uses TRBV20-1 with TRBJ2-1; D may correspond to TRBD1 or TRBD2 (7 bases each). The CDR3 extends over 14 amino acids. CDR1 is DFQATT, CDR2 SNEGSKA, per germline (reference sequence). V lost 1 base and J lost 6, with 13 bases in between. The CDR3 DNA follows: TGCAGTGCTAGAGCAGGGGGGAGGGTCAATGAGCAGTTCTTC. It is translated as CSARAGGRVNEQFF.

This clonotype was counted a few times. V usage is TRBV5-1 and J usage is TRBJ2-7, with no clear D. The CDR3 is 16 amino acids. Trimming left V 0 bases short and J 3 bases short, with 16 bases between. The V gene's germline CDR1 is SGHRS and CDR2 YFSETQ. Here the CDR3 reads CASSLERLRLGYEQYF. CDR3 nucleotides: TGCGCCAGCAGCTTGGAACGTCTGCGCTTGGGCTACGAGCAGTACTTC.

The CDR3 region is CASSRRTGASTDTQYF. DNA for the CDR3: TGTGCCAGCAGCCGACGGACAGGGGCGAGCACAGATACGCAGTATTTT. The rearrangement links TRBV6-1 to TRBJ2-3; TRBD1 matches at 9 bases. The germline gives CDR1 MNHNS, CDR2 SASEGT. The length of the CDR3 is 16 residues. The V gene end was trimmed by 6 bases and the J gene end by 0 bases; junction bases not matched to a gene: 7.

The chain links TRBV28 to TRBJ2-1, with D perhaps matching TRBD2 (6 bases). Germline CDR1 MDHEN, CDR2 SYDVKM. V shed 6 bases and J shed 5 bases, with 17 bases lying between them. The length of the CDR3 is 15 residues. CDR3: CASSGTGGGNNEQFF. CDR3 bases: TGTGCCAGCAGCGGAACCGGTGGGGGGAACAATGAGCAGTTCTTC.

The V call is TRBV20-1, the J call TRBJ2-5; a weak D match, TRBD1 (5 bases). The length of the CDR3 is 14 residues. The V gene lost 3 bases and the J gene lost 1 base, with 12 bases spanning the gap. Germline V CDR1 and CDR2: DFQATT, SNEGSKA (reference sequence). The CDR3, as DNA: TGCAGTGCTAGTGCCAGCCAGGGCCAAGAGACCCAGTACTTC. Translating it yields CSASASQGQETQYF.

The chain couples TRBV27 to TRBJ2-3, with 12 bases matching TRBD2. The CDR3 runs 14 residues. J gave up 4 bases and V 6 bases, and 2 bases lay outside the gene matches. Germline V CDR1 and CDR2: MNHEY, SMNVEV (reference sequence). The CDR3 coding sequence is TGTGCCAGCAGACTAGCGGGAGGTTCAGATACGCAGTATTTT. It encodes CASRLAGGSDTQYF.

This clonotype was picked up many times. This sequence joins TRBV5-1 and TRBJ2-7; weak D call: TRBD1 (5 bases). Germline CDR1 SGHRS, CDR2 YFSETQ. This CDR3 has 13 residues. V was trimmed by 4 bases and J by 6 bases, leaving 14 bases between them. The CDR3 nucleotides read TGCGCCAGCAGCACAGGCTTAGAACGCGAGCAGTACTTC. This translates into CASSTGLEREQYF.

Points on this clonotype: With a much larger clone just one base away, this may be a read error. This sequence joins TRBV12-3 or TRBV12-4 and TRBJ2-3; TRBD2 is a possible D gene (7 bases). CDR3 size: 15 residues. CDR3 protein: CASSPRGARTDKQYF. CDR3 bases: TGTGCCAGCAGTCCCCGGGGGGCGCGCACAGATAAGCAGTATTTT.

The chain has TRBV7-6 and TRBJ2-5, with 9 bases fitting TRBD2. The trim removed 1 base at V and 5 bases at J, leaving 11 bases unmatched. The germline V gene encodes CDR1 SGHVS and CDR2 FNYEAQ. This CDR3 region has 17 residues. The chain's CDR3 is CASSLVAGEASRETQYF. Written as DNA, the CDR3 is TGTGCCAGCAGCTTAGTAGCGGGGGAAGCCTCCAGGGAGACCCAGTACTTC.

This CDR3 is CASSLNWEQTQYF. Here the CDR3 DNA reads TGTGCCAGCAGCTTAAATTGGGAACAGACCCAGTACTTC. The rearrangement links TRBV11-2 to TRBJ2-5, with D hard to call. CDR1 is SGHAT and CDR2 is FQNNGV in the germline V gene. Trimming took off 2 bases at V and 6 bases at J, with 10 bases between the two ends. This CDR3 region has 13 residues.

This clonotype was counted a few times. This chain links TRBV29-1 with TRBJ2-7; 7 bases are shared with TRBD1. This CDR3 has 13 amino acids. Germline lookup yields CDR1 SQVTM and CDR2 ANQGSEA. V trimming: 5 bases; J trimming: 4 bases; junction bases outside the gene matches: 8. Here the CDR3 reads CSVLGTDEYEQYF. The CDR3 bases are TGCAGCGTTCTAGGGACAGATGAATACGAGCAGTACTTC.